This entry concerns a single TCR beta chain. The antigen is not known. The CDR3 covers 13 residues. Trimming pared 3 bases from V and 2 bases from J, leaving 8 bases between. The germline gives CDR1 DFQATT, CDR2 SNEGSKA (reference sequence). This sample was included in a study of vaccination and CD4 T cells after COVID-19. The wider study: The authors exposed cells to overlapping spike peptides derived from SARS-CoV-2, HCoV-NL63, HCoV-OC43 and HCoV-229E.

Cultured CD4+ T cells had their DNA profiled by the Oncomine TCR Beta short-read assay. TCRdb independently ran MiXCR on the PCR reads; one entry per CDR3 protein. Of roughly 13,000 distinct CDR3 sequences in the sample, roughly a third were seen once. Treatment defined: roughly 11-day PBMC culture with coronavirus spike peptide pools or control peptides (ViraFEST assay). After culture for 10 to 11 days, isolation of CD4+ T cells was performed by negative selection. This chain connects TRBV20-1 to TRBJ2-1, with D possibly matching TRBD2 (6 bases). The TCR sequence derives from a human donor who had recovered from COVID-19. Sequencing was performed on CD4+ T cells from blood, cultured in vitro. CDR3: CSARVAAYNEQFF. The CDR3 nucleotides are TGCAGTGCTAGGGTAGCGGCCTACAATGAGCAGTTCTTC.